This T cell receptor beta chain was found in a study of metastatic and nonmetastatic thyroid tumors. Study summary: Comparison of repertoires was carried out across blood and tumor or nodule tissue from malignant and benign thyroid patients.

In this sample, this clone turned up many times. TCRdb reassembled clones from the PCR reads with MiXCR. In the table there are 30,000 to 40,000 clones, approximately 16% of which are singletons. J gave up 8 bases and V 0 bases, and 7 bases lay outside the gene matches. Germline V gives CDR1 MNHNY, CDR2 SVGAGI (reference sequence). This CDR3 spans 15 amino acids. Nobody among the patients had been given any treatment before thyroid surgery. Specimen: blood. This chain links TRBV6-6 with TRBJ2-4, with TRBD1 identical over 7 bases. The TCR sequence derives from a male donor with papillary thyroid cancer or a benign thyroid nodule (not recorded which). Some clones in this sample may be carry-over from other donors' samples. As DNA, the CDR3 is TGTGCCAGCAGTTACTCCAACAGGGGTGAGGACATTCAGTACTTC. Protein sequence: CASSYSNRGEDIQYF.